The rows below give T cell receptor beta chains drawn from one sample of a study of shared T cell receptors in the human thymus. Here immunoSEQ multiplex PCR was the method, and the copy in TCRdb shows in-frame clones only, minus some. The table shows hundreds of thousands of clones, with around nine tenths occurring only once. The data were also submitted as part of a second study, on human thymus T cells.

Sequencing was carried out using thymocytes. The receptor source for this set is a boy younger than two with a congenital heart defect. The CDR3 runs from the conserved cysteine through the conserved F or W. A D gene is named only where the DNA matches it firmly. Size is omitted from some rows. Given values are once, few, many or a class for expanded clones.

j_gene	d_gene	v_gene	abundance	len	CDR3nt	CDR3aa
TRBJ2-1	.	TRBV15	.	18	TGTGCCACCAGCAGAGATAAACTGTCCCAAGACGAGGTAAATGAGCAGTTCTTC	CATSRDKLSQDEVNEQFF
TRBJ1-2	TRBD1	TRBV5-1	.	14	TGCGCCAGCAGGGACAGGGGTTCGGGGAGTGGCTACACCTTC	CASRDRGSGSGYTF
TRBJ1-1	TRBD1	TRBV6-5	once	15	TGTGCCAGCAGTTACTCGGACAGGCTGAACACTGAAGCTTTCTTT	CASSYSDRLNTEAFF
TRBJ1-2	TRBD1	TRBV5-6	.	15	TGTGCCAGCAGCTCGTCGGACAGGGTCGTAGTTGGCTACACCTTC	CASSSSDRVVVGYTF
TRBJ2-3	.	TRBV7-9	once	12	TGTGCCAGCAGCTTATCCAGGGACAAGCAGTATTTT	CASSLSRDKQYF
TRBJ2-1	TRBD2	TRBV7-9	.	16	TGTGCCAGCAGCCAACCCAGCGGGAGGCCCTACAATGAGCAGTTCTTC	CASSQPSGRPYNEQFF
TRBJ2-1	TRBD1	TRBV4-3	.	19	TGCGCCAGCAGCCAAGAGGCGATAATCGACAGGGGACCCCTAGGTGAGCAGTTCTTC	CASSQEAIIDRGPLGEQFF
TRBJ2-3	.	TRBV2	.	15	TGTGCCAGCAGTGAAGCGGATAGCGTCACAGATACGCAGTATTTT	CASSEADSVTDTQYF
TRBJ2-1	TRBD2	TRBV4-3	.	18	TGCGCCAGCAGCTGTCTTGACAGGACTAGCCCCTCTTACAATGAGCAGTTCTTC	CASSCLDRTSPSYNEQFF
TRBJ2-1	.	TRBV5-6	.	13	TGTGCCAGCAGCCTGGGCAGGGCGAATGAGCAGTTCTTC	CASSLGRANEQFF
TRBJ2-7	TRBD1	TRBV4-2	few	14	TGTGCCAGCAGCCCTCCGACAGGGCGCTACGAGCAGTACTTC	CASSPPTGRYEQYF
TRBJ2-7	.	TRBV7-9	.	15	TGTGCCAGCAGCTCAATCCGGGACTTCTCCTACGAGCAGTACTTC	CASSSIRDFSYEQYF
TRBJ2-7	.	TRBV10-1	once	12	TGCGCCAGCCCAAGGACAACATACGAGCAGTACTTC	CASPRTTYEQYF
TRBJ2-1	TRBD2	TRBV14	.	15	TGTGCCAGCAGCCAGCCTAGCGGGAGGGGTGGTGAGCAGTTCTTC	CASSQPSGRGGEQFF
TRBJ1-2	TRBD1	TRBV2	.	13	TGTGCCAGCAGGGAAGGGACAGCCTATGGCTACACCTTC	CASREGTAYGYTF
TRBJ1-1	TRBD1	TRBV29-1	.	17	TGCAGCGTTTCGGAGAGACAGGGGCCGACGGGGAACACTGAAGCTTTCTTT	CSVSERQGPTGNTEAFF
TRBJ2-3	TRBD2	TRBV9	.	15	TGTGCCAGCAGCGTAGCTAGCGGGAGTGGAGATACGCAGTATTTT	CASSVASGSGDTQYF
TRBJ2-1	.	TRBV2	.	14	TGTGCCAGCAGTGAACAGTTCCTCCTGGATGAGCAGTTCTTC	CASSEQFLLDEQFF
TRBJ2-7	TRBD1	TRBV11-2	.	15	TGTGCCAGCAGTACCTTAGGGACAGGAGCCTACGAGCAGTACTTC	CASSTLGTGAYEQYF
TRBJ2-1	TRBD2	TRBV4-2	.	15	TGTGCCAGCAGCGGGCGGGAGGATGTCTACAATGAGCAGTTCTTC	CASSGREDVYNEQFF
TRBJ2-1	TRBD1	TRBV28	.	16	TGTGCCAGCAGTGCCGTCCGGGACAGGGGGCTCGGTGAGCAGTTCTTC	CASSAVRDRGLGEQFF
TRBJ2-7	.	TRBV29-1	.	14	TGCAGCGTTGAAGTCTGGGACACTTCCTACGAGCAGTACTTC	CSVEVWDTSYEQYF
TRBJ2-5	.	TRBV7-2	.	17	TGTGCCAGCAGCCCAAGAGCACTAGGTGCGGTCCAAGAGACCCAGTACTTC	CASSPRALGAVQETQYF
TRBJ2-2	TRBD2	TRBV11-2	.	14	TGTGCCAGCCGGACTAGCGCGAACACCGGGGAGCTGTTTTTT	CASRTSANTGELFF
TRBJ1-2	.	TRBV6-1	.	13	TGTGCCAGCAGTGGGCGACTTAACTATGGCTACACCTTC	CASSGRLNYGYTF
TRBJ2-7	.	TRBV11-2	.	14	TGTGCCAGCAGCTTAGTTGTCAGTTACTACGAGCAGTACTTC	CASSLVVSYYEQYF
TRBJ2-1	.	TRBV11-3	.	17	TGTGCCAGCAGCCCAAATACAGGCAGGGAAGAGAACAATGAGCAGTTCTTC	CASSPNTGREENNEQFF
TRBJ1-4	.	TRBV6-1	once	15	TGTGCCAGCAGTCGTGGGGAGGAAATAAGGGAAAAACTGTTTTTT	CASSRGEEIREKLFF
TRBJ2-2	.	TRBV6-5	.	16	TGTGCCAGCAGTTACTCACGTGGCAGTTTCACCGGGGAGCTGTTTTTT	CASSYSRGSFTGELFF
TRBJ2-2	.	TRBV18	.	14	TGTGCCAGCTCACCAGCAGAGAACACCGGGGAGCTGTTTTTT	CASSPAENTGELFF
TRBJ2-3	TRBD2	TRBV4-2	.	15	TGTGCCAGCAGCCGGGCTAGCGGGAAAACAGATACGCAGTATTTT	CASSRASGKTDTQYF
TRBJ2-7	TRBD2	TRBV4-2	.	17	TGTGCCAGCAGCCAAATGTACGGGACTAGCGGGATCTACGAGCAGTACTTC	CASSQMYGTSGIYEQYF
TRBJ2-1	.	TRBV30	.	14	TGTGCCTGGAGTTGCGAGGGCTCCTACAATGAGCAGTTCTTC	CAWSCEGSYNEQFF
TRBJ1-4	TRBD1	TRBV9	.	14	TGTGCCAGCAGCGTAGATAGAACAGGGGGAAAACTGTTTTTT	CASSVDRTGGKLFF
TRBJ2-1	TRBD2	TRBV6-6	.	16	TGTGCCAGCAGACGAAACGGGACTAGCAGCTACAATGAGCAGTTCTTC	CASRRNGTSSYNEQFF
TRBJ1-2	TRBD1	TRBV5-5	.	14	TGTGCCAGCAGCCGCATAGAGGGGGCGCGAGGCTACACCTTC	CASSRIEGARGYTF
TRBJ2-7	TRBD1	TRBV4-1	.	14	TGCGCCAGCAGCCAACCGGGACAGTTCTACGAGCAGTACTTC	CASSQPGQFYEQYF
TRBJ1-1	TRBD1	TRBV18	.	15	TGTGCCAGCTCACGGGAGGGACAGGGTGGTACTGAAGCTTTCTTT	CASSREGQGGTEAFF
TRBJ2-6	.	TRBV27	few	19	TGTGCCAGCAGTTTAGGACCTTGGCTAGCGAGCTCTGGGGCCAACGTCCTGACTTTC	CASSLGPWLASSGANVLTF
TRBJ2-3	.	TRBV5-4	.	15	TGTGCCAGCAGCAGGCAGCGCTCCCTCACAGATACGCAGTATTTT	CASSRQRSLTDTQYF
TRBJ1-1	TRBD1	TRBV5-1	.	15	TGCGCCAGCAGCGAAGGACTCAGGGGGATGGCTGAAGCTTTCTTT	CASSEGLRGMAEAFF
TRBJ1-5	TRBD1	TRBV7-2	.	16	TGTGCCAGCAGCCCGCCGGGACAGTATAGCAATCAGCCCCAGCATTTT	CASSPPGQYSNQPQHF
TRBJ2-1	TRBD1	TRBV4-3	.	14	TGCGCCAGCAGCCGGGGGACAGGGGACAATGAGCAGTTCTTC	CASSRGTGDNEQFF
TRBJ2-2	.	TRBV7-2	.	20	TGTGCCAGCAGCTTAGCGGGCGTCAACGGGGAGGTAGTATCGACCGGGGAGCTGTTTTTT	CASSLAGVNGEVVSTGELFF